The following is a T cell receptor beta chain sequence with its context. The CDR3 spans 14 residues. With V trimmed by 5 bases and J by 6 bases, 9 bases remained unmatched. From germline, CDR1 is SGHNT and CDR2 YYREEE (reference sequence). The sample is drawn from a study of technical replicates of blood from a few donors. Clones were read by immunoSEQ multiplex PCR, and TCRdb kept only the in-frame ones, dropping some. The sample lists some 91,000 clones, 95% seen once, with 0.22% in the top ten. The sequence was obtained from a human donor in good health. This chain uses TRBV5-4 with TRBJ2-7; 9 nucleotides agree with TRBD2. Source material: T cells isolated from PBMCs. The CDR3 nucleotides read TGTGCCAGCAGACCGAGCGGGGGGTACTCCGAGCAGTACTTC. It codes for CASRPSGGYSEQYF.